This TCR beta chain was observed in a study of blood T cell repertoires in COVID-19. Trimming took off 4 bases at V and 7 bases at J, with 12 bases between the two ends. The CDR3 is made up of 13 amino acids. CDR1 is KGHDR, CDR2 SFDVKD, per germline. In the authors' methods: Reference gene primer amplification gave nucleated cell count estimates. Here immunoSEQ multiplex PCR was the method, and the copy in TCRdb shows in-frame clones only, minus some. V and J calls and clone size are those listed in that table; D and trimming were worked out from the DNA. The data show more than 85,000 clones, approximately 80% seen once.

The sample taken for sequencing was peripheral blood. This receptor was obtained from a woman of 80 years or more with acute or convalescent COVID-19. The rearrangement joins TRBV24-1 to TRBJ1-2; perhaps TRBD1 as D (5 bases). The CDR3 region is CATSDSGYGGYTF. CDR3 nucleotide sequence: TGTGCCACCAGTGACTCAGGGTACGGTGGCTACACCTTC.